Listed here are 27 T cell receptor beta chains from one sample, sequenced in a study of spatial heterogeneity in lung cancer. Documented time point: sample taken at primary tumor resection. Each CDR3 protein is one row after TCRdb ran MiXCR on the 5' RACE reads. This sample yields about 38,000 distinct CDR3 sequences, of which 6.5% to 9.5% are seen a single time; over 25% belongs to the top ten. Sequencing was performed on PBMCs, taken at surgery. Receptors were obtained from a male donor with early-stage non-small cell lung cancer.

This clonotype showed up just a few times. A much larger clone differs by one base, so this may be a read error. The chain carries TRBV6-2 or TRBV6-3 and TRBJ2-1, with D tentatively TRBD2 (6 bases). The germline V and J ends were trimmed by 8 bases and 2 bases, with 19 bases remaining between them. Germline CDR1 is MNHEY and CDR2 is SVGEGT. The CDR3 runs 16 residues. The CDR3 reads CASGTSRRGTYNEQFF. CDR3 coding DNA: TGTGCCAGCGGTACCAGCCGGAGGGGTACCTACAATGAGCAGTTCTTC.

This clonotype has a count of ten or more. The rearrangement links TRBV10-3 to TRBJ1-5, with TRBD1 identical over 8 bases. Unmatched junction bases numbered 7, after V lost 6 bases and J lost 0 bases. The CDR3 covers 16 residues. CDR1 and CDR2 from the germline V gene are ENHRY and SYGVKD. The CDR3 loop reads CAIRRGTGDSNQPQHF. In nucleotides, the CDR3 is TGTGCCATCAGGAGAGGGACAGGCGATAGCAATCAGCCCCAGCATTTT.

V and J are TRBV7-3 and TRBJ1-6; TRBD1 matches 9 bases. This CDR3 is built from 16 residues. Germline loops: CDR1 SGHTA, CDR2 FQGTGA. The trim removed 0 bases at V and 7 bases at J, leaving 4 bases unmatched. The CDR3 is CASSLTGDRGNSPLHF. The CDR3, as DNA: TGTGCCAGCAGCTTAACTGGAGACAGGGGGAATTCACCCCTCCACTTT.

The chain employs TRBV10-3 and TRBJ2-5; perhaps TRBD2 as D (5 bases). The CDR3 contains 17 residues. Germline V gene lookup returns CDR1 ENHRY and CDR2 SYGVKD. V was clipped by 0 bases and J by 4 bases, with 18 bases between them. The CDR3 coding sequence is TGTGCCATCAGTGAGTCGGCCAGCGGAGCCCGCGGAGAGACCCAGTACTTC. This encodes CAISESASGARGETQYF.

This clonotype was detected ten times or more. CDR3 nucleotide sequence: TGCAGCCACCTGGGACGGACTAGCCCCGAGGGTGAGCAGTTCTTC. It encodes CSHLGRTSPEGEQFF. This chain connects TRBV29-1 to TRBJ2-1; TRBD2 aligns across 8 bases. V lost 8 bases and J lost 9; bases outside the gene matches: 18. The CDR3 spans 15 residues. Per the germline V gene, CDR1 is SQVTM and CDR2 is ANQGSEA.

This clonotype was seen at least ten times. The CDR3 nucleotides read TGTGCCAGCAGCTGGTCCGGGACAGGGGGGCCAGATACGCAGTATTTT. Its translation is CASSWSGTGGPDTQYF. This sequence joins TRBV11-3 and TRBJ2-3; 11 nucleotides agree with TRBD1. J lost 4 bases, V lost 4 bases, and 7 bases had no gene match. The CDR3 loop spans 16 amino acids. Germline values: CDR1 SGHNT, CDR2 YENEEA.

This clonotype was seen more than once but under ten times. The rearrangement uses TRBV6-5 and TRBJ1-6; 9 nucleotides line up with TRBD1. V shed 7 bases, J shed 9 bases, and the junction held 7 bases outside the gene matches. Germline-derived CDR1 and CDR2 are MNHEY and SVGAGI. This CDR3 has 14 amino acids. CDR3 nucleotides: TGTGCCAGCACCTACGGACAGGGGATTTCACCCCTCCACTTT. It encodes CASTYGQGISPLHF.

At least ten counts were recorded for this clonotype. This rearrangement joins TRBV7-6 to TRBJ2-1; D remains unclear. CDR1 is SGHVS, CDR2 FNYEAQ, per germline. V was clipped by 3 bases and J by 7 bases, with 10 bases between them. CDR3 length: 13 residues. CDR3 nucleotide sequence: TGTGCCAGCAGCTTGGAGACGCAGAATGAGCAGTTCTTC. Translating it yields CASSLETQNEQFF.

This chain connects TRBV7-2 to TRBJ1-1, with D perhaps matching TRBD1 (6 bases). Trimming removed 2 bases from V and 4 bases from J, with 11 bases in between. The CDR3 is 14 amino acids. In germline, CDR1 is SGHTA, CDR2 FQGNSA. CDR3 residues: CASSLSGGTTEAFF. In DNA form, the CDR3 reads TGTGCCAGCAGCTTATCGGGGGGCACCACTGAAGCTTTCTTT. The full variable domain, its missing parts supplied by reference TRBV7-2 and TRBJ1-1, is GAGVSQSPSNKVTEKGKDVELRCDPISGHTALYWYRQSLGQGLEFLIYFQGNSAPDKSGLPSDRFSAERTGGSVSTLTIQRTQQEDSAVYLCASSLSGGTTEAFFGQGTRLTVV.

This sequence joins TRBV4-1 and TRBJ1-4; TRBD1 is a possible D gene (5 bases). CDR1 and CDR2 from the germline V gene are MGHRA and YSYEKL. The ends were cut back, 2 bases at V and 11 bases at J, with 18 bases in the middle. The CDR3 length is 15 residues. Written as DNA, the CDR3 is TGCGCCAGCAGCCAAAAGATTGAGGGACTCAGGAAACTGTTTTTT. It yields the protein CASSQKIEGLRKLFF.

This clonotype was observed a few times. The rearrangement uses TRBV4-3 and TRBJ2-1, with 7 bases aligning to TRBD2. The germline V gene has CDR1 LGHNA and CDR2 YSLEER. With 0 bases clipped from V and 9 bases from J, the junction kept 11 bases outside the gene matches. The CDR3 spans 16 residues. The CDR3 DNA sequence: TGCGCCAGCAGCCAAGATGGGGCGGGGGTACTTGGTGAGCAGTTCTTC. It encodes CASSQDGAGVLGEQFF.

The chain joins TRBV5-5 to TRBJ2-2, with 9 bases matching TRBD1. The germline CDR1 and CDR2 sequences are SGHKS and YYEKEE (reference sequence). The CDR3 runs to 16 residues. The V segment lost 2 bases and the J segment 4 bases; nucleotides outside the gene matches: 6. The CDR3 region is CASSFTGGASTGELFF. The DNA of the CDR3 is TGTGCCAGCAGCTTCACAGGGGGCGCTAGCACCGGGGAGCTGTTTTTT. The full variable domain, with the rest looked up from reference TRBV5-5 and TRBJ2-2, is DAGVTQSPTHLIKTRGQQVTLRCSPISGHKSVSWYQQVLGQGPQFIFQYYEKEERGRGNFPDRFSARQFPNYSSELNVNALLLGDSALYLCASSFTGGASTGELFFGEGSRLTVL.

This clonotype came up many times. The chain has TRBV12-3 or TRBV12-4 and TRBJ2-7; TRBD2 agrees at 8 bases. Trimming removed 8 bases from V and 2 bases from J; junction bases left unmatched: 5. CDR3 length: 13 amino acids. The CDR3 DNA is TGTGCCAGCGGACCGGGACTAGCCTACGAGCAGTACTTC. Amino acid sequence: CASGPGLAYEQYF.

This clonotype was detected ten times or more. The chain recombines TRBV12-3 or TRBV12-4 with TRBJ2-7; 13 bases map to TRBD2. Germline trimming cut 5 bases from V and 6 bases from J; bases unmatched to any gene: 4. The CDR3 runs 14 residues. CDR3 nucleotide sequence: TGTGCCAGCAGTCATACTAGCGGGGGGGCCGAGCAGTACGTC. It codes for CASSHTSGGAEQYV.

The genes are TRBV7-2 and TRBJ2-3; the D is unclear. Deletions cut 1 base from V and 6 bases from J, with 11 bases between. The CDR3 contains 14 residues. The germline gives CDR1 SGHTA, CDR2 FQGNSA. In nucleotides, the CDR3 is TGTGCCAGCAGCTTAGGGCTTCAAGCCGATACGCAGTATTTT. Translation gives CASSLGLQADTQYF.

The chain combines TRBV4-2 with TRBJ2-1; 7 bases line up with TRBD1. This CDR3 is built from 14 residues. Germline CDR1 is LGHNA and CDR2 is YNFKEQ. The V segment lost 1 base and the J segment 6 bases; nucleotides outside the gene matches: 3. As DNA, the CDR3 is TGTGCCAGCAGCCAAGGGGGACAGCTCAATGAGCAGTTCTTC. This gives the protein CASSQGGQLNEQFF.

This clonotype was seen ten or more times. The V and J genes are TRBV20-1 and TRBJ1-2, with 8 nucleotides matching TRBD1. The V gene end was trimmed by 6 bases and the J gene end by 5 bases; junction bases not matched to a gene: 14. CDR3 length: 15 residues. The germline gives CDR1 DFQATT, CDR2 SNEGSKA (reference sequence). For the CDR3, the DNA is TGCAGTGCAAAGAGACAGGGGTTCTCCCCATATGGCTACACCTTC. It translates to CSAKRQGFSPYGYTF.

Written as DNA, the CDR3 is TGTGCCAGCAGGGGACAGACCAGCTCCTACGAGCAGTACTTC. Protein sequence: CASRGQTSSYEQYF. This chain links TRBV7-2 with TRBJ2-7, with 7 bases fitting TRBD1. Looked up from germline, CDR1 is SGHTA and CDR2 is FQGNSA. CDR3 length equals 14 residues. The J segment lost 0 bases and the V segment lost 6 bases, leaving 5 bases of the junction unmatched.

The chain carries TRBV24-1 and TRBJ2-1; D is unclear. Germline assignment: CDR1 KGHDR and CDR2 SFDVKD. The CDR3 extends over 13 amino acids. V was cut by 0 bases and J by 10 bases, with 9 bases left in between. CDR3 sequence reads: CATSDLGPKEQFF. CDR3 in DNA: TGTGCCACCAGTGATTTGGGGCCGAAAGAGCAGTTCTTC.

This clonotype was counted at least ten times. The DNA of the CDR3 is TGTGCCAGCAGTTCCCCTCTAGCGGATACGCAGTATTTT. It yields the protein CASSSPLADTQYF. This sequence joins TRBV27 and TRBJ2-3, with D perhaps matching TRBD2 (6 bases). With 4 bases removed from V and 6 bases from J, the gap between germline ends came to 11 bases. The germline V gene encodes CDR1 MNHEY and CDR2 SMNVEV (reference sequence). There are 13 residues in the CDR3.

This clonotype was recorded once. The chain uses TRBV25-1 and TRBJ1-2; D possibly corresponds to TRBD1 (6 bases). CDR1 and CDR2 from the germline V gene are MGHDK and SYGVNS. The CDR3 consists of 13 residues. V lost 6 bases and J 3 bases, leaving 11 bases between the germline ends. CDR3 residues: CASRRGVDYGYTF. The CDR3 nucleotides are TGTGCCAGCAGGAGGGGGGTTGACTATGGCTACACCTTC.

This clonotype was seen a handful of times. This rearrangement joins TRBV5-1 to TRBJ2-7, with D perhaps assigned TRBD1 or TRBD2 (5 bases each). The V end was cut by 2 bases, the J end by 5 bases, with 14 bases between. The CDR3 spans 14 residues. Germline V CDR1 and CDR2: SGHRS, YFSETQ. CDR3 DNA: TGCGCCAGCAGCTTCGGGGCAGGCGGAAACGAGCAGTACGTC. Its protein product is CASSFGAGGNEQYV.

In this sample, this clonotype turned up many times. The rearrangement uses TRBV7-9 and TRBJ2-1, with a possible D match to TRBD2 (5 bases). Trimming left V 6 bases short and J 0 bases short, with 12 bases between. Looked up from germline, CDR1 is SEHNR and CDR2 is FQNEAQ (reference sequence). This CDR3 has 15 residues. The CDR3 reads CASSARRSSYNEQFF. The CDR3 nucleotides read TGTGCCAGCAGTGCCCGGAGGAGCTCCTACAATGAGCAGTTCTTC.

This clonotype was detected only once. The chain is built from TRBV2 and TRBJ2-5; D call uncertain. The germline gives CDR1 SNHLY, CDR2 FYNNEI. This CDR3 is built from 14 residues. Trimming took off 10 bases at V and 0 bases at J, with 15 bases between the two ends. This chain's CDR3 is CAITLESYQETQYF. Here the CDR3 DNA reads TGTGCCATCACCCTGGAAAGTTACCAAGAGACCCAGTACTTC. Supplemented by reference TRBV2 and TRBJ2-5, the full variable domain reads EPEVTQTPSHQVTQMGQEVILRCVPISNHLYFYWYRQILGQKVEFLVSFYNNEISEKSEIFDDQFSVERPDGSNFTLKIRSTKLEDSAMYFCAITLESYQETQYFGPGTRLLVL.

This clonotype was detected only a few times. The chain combines TRBV24-1 with TRBJ2-1; TRBD2 matches at 8 bases. Germline V gives CDR1 KGHDR, CDR2 SFDVKD. This CDR3 has 13 residues. With 11 bases clipped from V and 6 bases from J, the junction kept 8 bases outside the gene matches. The CDR3 nucleotides are TGTGCCAGTGGCCGGGAGGGTCTCAATGAGCAGTTCTTC. Protein sequence: CASGREGLNEQFF.

This clonotype was detected ten times or more. The CDR3 sequence: CSAPSGGAVYEQYF. CDR3 DNA sequence: TGCAGTGCACCCAGCGGGGGGGCCGTCTACGAGCAGTACTTC. The gene calls are TRBV20-1 and TRBJ2-7; the match to TRBD2 covers 10 bases. V lost 6 bases, J lost 3 bases, and 8 bases stayed unmatched. Germline-derived CDR1 and CDR2 are DFQATT and SNEGSKA (reference sequence). This CDR3 has 14 residues.

This clonotype was seen ten or more times. This chain connects TRBV30 to TRBJ1-5; the D is unclear. CDR3 length: 10 amino acids. Trimming took off 5 bases at V and 3 bases at J, with 2 bases between the two ends. Germline V lookup: CDR1 GTSNPN, CDR2 SVGIG (reference sequence). CDR3 DNA: TGTGCCTGGGCCAATCAGCCCCAGCATTTT. Protein: CAWANQPQHF. The full variable domain, completed using reference TRBV30 and TRBJ1-5, is SQTIHQWPATLVQPVGSPLSLECTVEGTSNPNLYWYRQAAGRGLQLLFYSVGIGQISSEVPQNLSASRPQDRQFILSSKKLLLSDSGFYLCAWANQPQHFGDGTRLSIL.